The 12 T cell receptor beta chains below come from one sample, sequenced in a study of cytomegalovirus exposure and HLA in healthy donors (dated by TCRdb to 2017 to 2019). Library generation was performed with the immunoSEQ multiplex PCR assay. A mixture of 60 forward primers for TCR Vbeta segments and 13 reverse primers for TCR Jbeta segments was used in the multiplex PCR. TCRdb took this table from immuneACCESS and kept in-frame rearrangements with V and J called. Such tables lack part of the clones; where checked against another copy, unresolved V genes explain under half of the gap, and the rest is unexplained. This sample holds approximately 88,000 clones; approximately 76% were observed only once. 5% to 5.5% of the sample is in the top ten clones. Material for sequencing was PBMCs. The receptor source for this set is a man in his thirties or forties in good health and CMV-seropositive.

The CDR3 loop reads CASSQEDSRYSNQPQHF. The CDR3, as DNA: TGCGCCAGCAGCCAAGAGGACAGCAGATATAGCAATCAGCCCCAGCATTTT. V usage is TRBV4-3 and J usage is TRBJ1-5; weak D call: TRBD1 (6 bases). With 0 bases removed from V and 0 bases from J, the gap between germline ends came to 12 bases. This CDR3 comprises 17 residues. The V gene's germline CDR1 is LGHNA and CDR2 YSLEER.

J is TRBJ2-3 and V is TRBV19, with a tentative D call TRBD2 (7 bases). Germline assignment: CDR1 LNHDA and CDR2 SQIVND (reference sequence). V lost 5 bases, J lost 3 bases, and 15 bases lay in between. The CDR3 consists of 15 residues. The CDR3 spells CASSLTGAGTDTQYF. The CDR3 region has the DNA TGTGCCAGTAGTTTGACAGGAGCGGGGACAGATACGCAGTATTTT.

V usage is TRBV5-8 and J usage is TRBJ1-5, with a tentative D call TRBD1 (6 bases). The CDR3 spans 15 residues. Trimming took 6 bases from V and 2 from J, leaving 15 bases between them. Germline V CDR1 and CDR2: SGHTS, YDEGEE. CDR3 sequence: CASTGRGHRNQPQHF. In nucleotides, the CDR3 is TGTGCCAGCACCGGGCGGGGGCACCGCAATCAGCCCCAGCATTTT.

The chain uses TRBV5-1 and TRBJ2-1; TRBD1 matches at 11 bases. CDR3 length: 17 amino acids. Looked up from germline, CDR1 is SGHRS and CDR2 is YFSETQ. With V trimmed by 2 bases and J by 7 bases, 11 bases remained unmatched. CDR3 nucleotides: TGCGCCAGCAGCTTCGGACAGGGGGCAATTGAGGGTAATGAGCAGTTCTTC. It codes for CASSFGQGAIEGNEQFF.

V and J are TRBV5-1 and TRBJ1-2; no clear D. The CDR3 is 12 residues long. The V end was cut by 0 bases, the J end by 8 bases, with 8 bases between. CDR1 is SGHRS, CDR2 YFSETQ, per germline. The CDR3 here is CASSLDKKGYTF. The DNA for the CDR3 is TGCGCCAGCAGCTTGGATAAAAAAGGCTACACCTTC. Variable domain in full (rest from reference TRBV5-1 and TRBJ1-2): KAGVTQTPRYLIKTRGQQVTLSCSPISGHRSVSWYQQTPGQGLQFLFEYFSETQRNKGNFPGRFSGRQFSNSRSEMNVSTLELGDSALYLCASSLDKKGYTFGSGTRLTVV.

The rearrangement joins TRBV14 to TRBJ2-7; D perhaps matches TRBD2 (5 bases). V was pared by 4 bases and J by 5 bases, with 18 bases between. Looked up from germline, CDR1 is SGHDN and CDR2 is FVKESK. The CDR3 totals 15 residues. DNA for the CDR3: TGTGCCAGCAGCCCGACCTGGCGGGTAGCAAACGAGCAGTACTTC. Translation gives CASSPTWRVANEQYF.

This clone turned up a few times. This rearrangement joins TRBV10-3 to TRBJ1-2; 7 nucleotides align to TRBD1. Trimming took 0 bases from V and 7 from J; bases not matched to a gene: 5. Germline loops: CDR1 ENHRY, CDR2 SYGVKD. The CDR3 spans 14 residues. CDR3 bases: TGTGCCATCAGTGAGTCGACTGCAGGGGGTGGCTACACCTTC. Translated: CAISESTAGGGYTF.

This chain links TRBV7-6 with TRBJ2-7; 7 nucleotides align to TRBD2. This CDR3 is 16 amino acids long. Losses at the gene ends were 5 bases for V and 2 bases for J; bases not matched to a gene: 12. Germline CDR1 and CDR2: SGHVS and FNYEAQ. The CDR3 loop reads CASSPRFGGRAYEQYF. As DNA, the CDR3 is TGTGCCAGCAGCCCCCGTTTTGGCGGGAGAGCCTACGAGCAGTACTTC.

This chain's CDR3 is CASSLSIAVRVSTDTQYF. The CDR3 DNA sequence: TGTGCCAGCAGCCTGTCGATCGCCGTGCGAGTCAGCACAGATACGCAGTATTTT. The chain is built from TRBV5-6 and TRBJ2-3; D call uncertain. The germline CDR1 and CDR2 sequences are SGHDT and YYEEEE. V lost 4 bases and J 0 bases, leaving 21 bases between the germline ends. CDR3 size: 18 residues.

The V gene is TRBV30, the J gene TRBJ1-5; 7 bases map to TRBD1. Per germline, CDR1 GTSNPN and CDR2 SVGIG (reference sequence). Trimming cost V 3 bases and J 7 bases; bases outside gene matches: 6. The CDR3 covers 13 residues. The CDR3 DNA follows: TGTGCCTGGAGCGCGACAGGGAGGCAGCCCCAGCATTTT. Amino acid sequence: CAWSATGRQPQHF.

The chain recombines TRBV5-6 with TRBJ1-4; D may be TRBD1 (5 bases). There are 15 residues in the CDR3. Germline assignment: CDR1 SGHDT and CDR2 YYEEEE. V was shortened by 0 bases and J by 4 bases, with 10 bases between the two germline ends. CDR3: CASSLGQLNNEKLFF. The CDR3 DNA is TGTGCCAGCAGCTTGGGACAGTTAAATAATGAAAAACTGTTTTTT.

Comment on this clone: The germline gene is not matched at one end of the junction; a read error may be the cause. This chain's CDR3 is CSVEDQGKRGSVLF. The CDR3 DNA reads TGCAGCGTTGAAGATCAGGGGAAACGGGGTAGCGTCCTTTTT. This chain links TRBV29-1 with TRBJ2-3, with TRBD1 as a possible D gene (6 bases). Per the germline V gene, CDR1 is SQVTM and CDR2 is ANQGSEA. The CDR3 runs to 14 residues.